This T cell receptor (beta chain) comes out of a study of spatial heterogeneity in lung cancer. The sample holds a few counts of this clonotype. TCRdb passed the 5' RACE reads through MiXCR, listing each CDR3 protein once. The data hold about 92,000 distinct CDR3 sequences, with 10% to 15% observed a single time. V was shortened by 6 bases and J by 8 bases, with 22 bases between the two germline ends. This CDR3 has 15 residues. This sample's time point: sample taken at primary tumor resection. The chain recombines TRBV12-3 or TRBV12-4 with TRBJ1-2, with TRBD1 as a possible D gene (6 bases). The clonotype comes from a male donor with early-stage non-small cell lung cancer. Sequencing used PBMCs, obtained at surgery. In nucleotides, the CDR3 is TGTGCCAGCAGCCGATACACAGGGACCGTAAGAGGCTACACCTTC. Translated: CASSRYTGTVRGYTF.